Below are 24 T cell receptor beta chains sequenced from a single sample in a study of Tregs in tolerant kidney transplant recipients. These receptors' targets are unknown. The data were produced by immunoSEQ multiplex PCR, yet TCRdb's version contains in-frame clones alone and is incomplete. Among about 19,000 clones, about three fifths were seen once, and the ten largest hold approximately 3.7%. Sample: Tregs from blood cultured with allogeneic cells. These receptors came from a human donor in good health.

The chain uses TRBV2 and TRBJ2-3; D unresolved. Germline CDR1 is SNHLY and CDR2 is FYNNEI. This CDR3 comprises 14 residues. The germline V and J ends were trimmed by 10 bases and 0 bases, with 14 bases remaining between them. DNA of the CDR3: TGTGCCATCCAAGGGCCCCGGAGCACAGATACGCAGTATTTT. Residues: CAIQGPRSTDTQYF. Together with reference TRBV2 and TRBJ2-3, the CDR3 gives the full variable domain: EPEVTQTPSHQVTQMGQEVILRCVPISNHLYFYWYRQILGQKVEFLVSFYNNEISEKSEIFDDQFSVERPDGSNFTLKIRSTKLEDSAMYFCAIQGPRSTDTQYFGPGTRLTVL.

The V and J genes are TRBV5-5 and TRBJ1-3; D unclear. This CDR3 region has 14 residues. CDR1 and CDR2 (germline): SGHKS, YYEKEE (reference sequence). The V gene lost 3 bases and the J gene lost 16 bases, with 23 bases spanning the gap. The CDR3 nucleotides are TGTGCCAGCAGCTCGGATAGTTGGTTGCCGACCACTTATTTT. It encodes CASSSDSWLPTTYF.

The CDR3 DNA follows: TGCAGTGCGATGACAGACAGGGCTTTCTTT. It translates to CSAMTDRAFF. The chain couples TRBV20-1 to TRBJ1-1, with D tentatively TRBD1 (6 bases). The V gene's germline CDR1 is DFQATT and CDR2 SNEGSKA (reference sequence). Between the trimmed V and J ends, which lost 6 bases and 11 bases, there was a span of 13 bases. The CDR3 runs 10 residues.

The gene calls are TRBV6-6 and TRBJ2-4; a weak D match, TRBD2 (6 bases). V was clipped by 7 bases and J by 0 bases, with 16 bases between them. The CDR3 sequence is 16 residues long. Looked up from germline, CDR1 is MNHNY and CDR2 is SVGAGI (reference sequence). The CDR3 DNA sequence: TGTGCCAGCACGTCGGTAGCGGATCTAGCCAAAAACATTCAGTACTTC. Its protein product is CASTSVADLAKNIQYF.

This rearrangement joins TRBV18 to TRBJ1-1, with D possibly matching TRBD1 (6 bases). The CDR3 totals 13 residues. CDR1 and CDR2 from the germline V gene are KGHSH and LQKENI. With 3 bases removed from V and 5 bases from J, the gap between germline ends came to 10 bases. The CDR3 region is CASSPIQGTEAFF. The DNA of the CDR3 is TGTGCCAGCTCACCGATCCAGGGGACTGAAGCTTTCTTT.

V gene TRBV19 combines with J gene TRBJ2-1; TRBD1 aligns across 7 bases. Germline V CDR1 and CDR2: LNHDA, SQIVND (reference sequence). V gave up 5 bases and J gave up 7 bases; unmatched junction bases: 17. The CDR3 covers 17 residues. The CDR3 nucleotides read TGTGCCAGTAGTCCCTGGACAGGCGACTTTGGGCTTAATGAGCAGTTCTTC. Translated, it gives CASSPWTGDFGLNEQFF.

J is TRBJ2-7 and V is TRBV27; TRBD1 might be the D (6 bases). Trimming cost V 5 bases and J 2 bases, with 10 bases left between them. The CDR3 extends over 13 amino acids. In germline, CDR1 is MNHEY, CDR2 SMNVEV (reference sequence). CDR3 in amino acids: CASSHQGPYEQYF. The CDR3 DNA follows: TGTGCCAGCAGTCACCAGGGGCCCTACGAGCAGTACTTC.

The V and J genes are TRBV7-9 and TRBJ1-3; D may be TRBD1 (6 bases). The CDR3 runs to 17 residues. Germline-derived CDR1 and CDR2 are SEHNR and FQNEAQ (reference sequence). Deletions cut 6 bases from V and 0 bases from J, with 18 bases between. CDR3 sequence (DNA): TGTGCCAGCAGATTATCTGCAGGGGCCAACTCTGGAAACACCATATATTTT. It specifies CASRLSAGANSGNTIYF. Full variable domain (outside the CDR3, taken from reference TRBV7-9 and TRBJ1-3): DTGVSQNPRHKITKRGQNVTFRCDPISEHNRLYWYRQTLGQGPEFLTYFQNEAQLEKSRLLSDRFSAERPKGSFSTLEIQRTEQGDSAMYLCASRLSAGANSGNTIYFGEGSWLTVV.

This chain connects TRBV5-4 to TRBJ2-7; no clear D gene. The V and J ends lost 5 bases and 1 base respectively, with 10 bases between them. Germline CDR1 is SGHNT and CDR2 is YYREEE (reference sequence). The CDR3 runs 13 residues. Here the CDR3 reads CASSDPNSYEQYF. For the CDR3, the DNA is TGTGCCAGCAGTGACCCAAATTCCTACGAGCAGTACTTC.

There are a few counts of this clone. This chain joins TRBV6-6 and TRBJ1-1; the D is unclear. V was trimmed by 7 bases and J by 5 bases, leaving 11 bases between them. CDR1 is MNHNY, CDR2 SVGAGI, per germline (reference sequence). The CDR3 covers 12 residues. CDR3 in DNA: TGTGCCAGCACCGCTTACGGGACTGAAGCTTTCTTT. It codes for CASTAYGTEAFF.

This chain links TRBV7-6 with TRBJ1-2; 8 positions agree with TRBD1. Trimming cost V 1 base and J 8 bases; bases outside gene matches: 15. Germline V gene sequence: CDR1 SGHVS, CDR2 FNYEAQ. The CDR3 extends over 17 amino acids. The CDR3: CASSLEGAGQGAGGYTF. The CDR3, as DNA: TGTGCCAGCAGCTTAGAAGGAGCTGGGCAGGGGGCTGGAGGCTACACCTTC.

The CDR3 nucleotides read TGTGCCAGCAGACACCAAGGAGGCAATCAGCCCCAGCATTTT. The encoded protein is CASRHQGGNQPQHF. V usage is TRBV6-1 and J usage is TRBJ1-5, with D uncertain. Trimming took off 6 bases at V and 2 bases at J, with 11 bases between the two ends. This CDR3 region has 14 residues. Per germline, CDR1 MNHNS and CDR2 SASEGT.

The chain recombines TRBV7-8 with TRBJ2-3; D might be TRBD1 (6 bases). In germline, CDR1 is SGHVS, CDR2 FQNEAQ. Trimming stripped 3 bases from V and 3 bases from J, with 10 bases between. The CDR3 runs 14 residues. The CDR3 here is CASSLLGGTDTQYF. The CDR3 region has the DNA TGTGCCAGCAGCTTGCTAGGGGGTACAGATACGCAGTATTTT. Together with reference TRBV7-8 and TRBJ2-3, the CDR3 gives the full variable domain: GAGVSQSPRYKVAKRGQDVALRCDPISGHVSLFWYQQALGQGPEFLTYFQNEAQLDKSGLPSDRFFAERPEGSVSTLKIQRTQQEDSAVYLCASSLLGGTDTQYFGPGTRLTVL.

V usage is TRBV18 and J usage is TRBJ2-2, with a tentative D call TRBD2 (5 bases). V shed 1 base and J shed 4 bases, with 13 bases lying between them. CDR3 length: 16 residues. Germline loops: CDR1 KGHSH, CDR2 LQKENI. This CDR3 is CASSPRIFGGTGELFF. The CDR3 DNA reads TGTGCCAGCTCACCACGGATCTTTGGAGGCACCGGGGAGCTGTTTTTT.

This CDR3 is CASSLNPTEAFF. Written as DNA, the CDR3 is TGCGCCAGCAGCTTGAATCCTACTGAAGCTTTCTTT. V usage is TRBV5-1 and J usage is TRBJ1-1; D gene unclear. Germline CDR1 SGHRS, CDR2 YFSETQ. V lost 1 base, J lost 5 bases, and 6 bases lay in between. This CDR3 is built from 12 residues.

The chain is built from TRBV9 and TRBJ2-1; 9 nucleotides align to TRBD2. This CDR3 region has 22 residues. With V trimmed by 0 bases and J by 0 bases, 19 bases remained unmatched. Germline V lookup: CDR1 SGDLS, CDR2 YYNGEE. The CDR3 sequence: CASSVGVGGRALFPSSYNEQFF. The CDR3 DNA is TGTGCCAGCAGCGTAGGGGTTGGCGGGAGGGCCCTTTTTCCAAGCTCCTACAATGAGCAGTTCTTC. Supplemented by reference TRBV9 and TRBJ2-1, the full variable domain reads DSGVTQTPKHLITATGQRVTLRCSPRSGDLSVYWYQQSLDQGLQFLIQYYNGEERAKGNILERFSAQQFPDLHSELNLSSLELGDSALYFCASSVGVGGRALFPSSYNEQFFGPGTRLTVL.

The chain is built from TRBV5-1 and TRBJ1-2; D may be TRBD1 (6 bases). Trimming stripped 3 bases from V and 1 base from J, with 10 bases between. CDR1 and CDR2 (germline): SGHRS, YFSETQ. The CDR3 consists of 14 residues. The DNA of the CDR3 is TGCGCCAGCAGCTCCGGGACATTTAACTATGGCTACACCTTC. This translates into CASSSGTFNYGYTF.

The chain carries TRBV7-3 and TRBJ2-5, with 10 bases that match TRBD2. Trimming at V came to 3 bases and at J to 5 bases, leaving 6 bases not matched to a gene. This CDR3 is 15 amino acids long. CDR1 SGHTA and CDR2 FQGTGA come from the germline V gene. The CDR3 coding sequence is TGTGCCAGCAGCTTCGGACTAGCGGCGTACGAGACCCAGTACTTC. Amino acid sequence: CASSFGLAAYETQYF.

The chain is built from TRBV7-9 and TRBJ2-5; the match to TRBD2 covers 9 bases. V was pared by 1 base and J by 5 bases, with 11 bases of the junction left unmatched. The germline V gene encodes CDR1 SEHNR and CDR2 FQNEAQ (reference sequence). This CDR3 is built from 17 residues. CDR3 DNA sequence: TGTGCCAGCAGCTTAGGGGTTAGCGGGAGTATGATGGAGACCCAGTACTTC. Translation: CASSLGVSGSMMETQYF.

In nucleotides, the CDR3 is TGTGCCTGGGGTTTCAGTCGAAACACCATATATTTT. It specifies CAWGFSRNTIYF. The V call is TRBV30, the J call TRBJ1-3; no clear D. The V end was cut by 5 bases, the J end by 5 bases, with 10 bases between. CDR3 length: 12 residues. The V gene's germline CDR1 is GTSNPN and CDR2 SVGIG (reference sequence).

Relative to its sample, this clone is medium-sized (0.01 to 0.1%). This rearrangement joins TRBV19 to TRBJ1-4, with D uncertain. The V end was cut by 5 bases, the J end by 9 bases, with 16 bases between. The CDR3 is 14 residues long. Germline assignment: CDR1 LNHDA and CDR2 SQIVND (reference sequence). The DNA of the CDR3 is TGTGCCAGTAGTTCCCGGGATTCCCCCCAAAAACTGTTTTTT. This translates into CASSSRDSPQKLFF.

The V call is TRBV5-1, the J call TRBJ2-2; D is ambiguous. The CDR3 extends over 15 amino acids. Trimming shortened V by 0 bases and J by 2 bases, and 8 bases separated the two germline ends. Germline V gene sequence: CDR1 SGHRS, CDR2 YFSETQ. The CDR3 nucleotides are TGCGCCAGCAGCTTGGACCCGAGAAACACCGGGGAGCTGTTTTTT. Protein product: CASSLDPRNTGELFF.

The CDR3 reads CASSFPAGVSDTQYF. The CDR3 coding sequence is TGCGCCAGCAGCTTTCCAGCGGGAGTGTCAGATACGCAGTATTTT. This chain connects TRBV5-1 to TRBJ2-3, with TRBD2 identical over 8 bases. CDR1 and CDR2 (germline): SGHRS, YFSETQ. The J segment lost 4 bases and the V segment lost 2 bases, leaving 6 bases of the junction unmatched. This CDR3 spans 15 amino acids. The full variable domain, rest sourced from reference TRBV5-1 and TRBJ2-3, is KAGVTQTPRYLIKTRGQQVTLSCSPISGHRSVSWYQQTPGQGLQFLFEYFSETQRNKGNFPGRFSGRQFSNSRSEMNVSTLELGDSALYLCASSFPAGVSDTQYFGPGTRLTVL.

CDR3 sequence: CASSVVARATEAFF. The CDR3 DNA reads TGTGCCAGCAGTGTTGTTGCCAGGGCGACTGAAGCTTTCTTT. The chain links TRBV6-1 to TRBJ1-1, with a tentative D call TRBD1 (5 bases). CDR1 and CDR2 (germline): MNHNS, SASEGT. Trimming cost V 4 bases and J 5 bases, with 14 bases left between them. The CDR3 has 14 residues.